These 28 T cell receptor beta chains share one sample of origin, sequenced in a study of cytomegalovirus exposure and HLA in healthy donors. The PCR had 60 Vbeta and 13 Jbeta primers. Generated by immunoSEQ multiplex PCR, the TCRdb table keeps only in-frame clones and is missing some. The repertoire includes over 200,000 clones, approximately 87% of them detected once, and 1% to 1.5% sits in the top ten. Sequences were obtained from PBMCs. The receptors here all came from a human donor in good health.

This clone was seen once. CDR3 residues: CASSYQTGGKKETQYF. The CDR3 DNA sequence: TGTGCCAGCAGCTATCAGACCGGCGGGAAAAAGGAGACCCAGTACTTC. The chain uses TRBV5-8 and TRBJ2-5, with D possibly being TRBD2 (6 bases). V was cut by 3 bases and J by 5 bases, with 20 bases left in between. From germline, CDR1 is SGHTS and CDR2 YDEGEE. The CDR3 length is 16 residues. Looking up the rest from reference TRBV5-8 and TRBJ2-5 gives the full variable domain: EAGVTQSPTHLIKTRGQQATLRCSPISGHTSVYWYQQALGLGLQFLLWYDEGEERNRGNFPPRFSGRQFPNYSSELNVNALELEDSALYLCASSYQTGGKKETQYFGPGTRLLVL.

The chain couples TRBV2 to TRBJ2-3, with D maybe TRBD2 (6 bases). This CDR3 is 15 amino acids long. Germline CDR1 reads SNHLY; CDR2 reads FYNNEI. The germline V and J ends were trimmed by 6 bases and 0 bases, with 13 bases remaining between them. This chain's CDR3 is CASRGGQTSTDTQYF. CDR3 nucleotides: TGTGCCAGCAGGGGAGGCCAGACTAGCACAGATACGCAGTATTTT.

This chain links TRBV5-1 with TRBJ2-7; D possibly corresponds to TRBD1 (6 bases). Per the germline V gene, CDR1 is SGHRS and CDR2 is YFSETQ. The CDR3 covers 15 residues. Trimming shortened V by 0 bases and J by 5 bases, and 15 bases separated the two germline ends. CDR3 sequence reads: CASSLVVGTKDEQYF. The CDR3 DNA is TGCGCCAGCAGCTTGGTCGTCGGGACAAAGGACGAGCAGTACTTC.

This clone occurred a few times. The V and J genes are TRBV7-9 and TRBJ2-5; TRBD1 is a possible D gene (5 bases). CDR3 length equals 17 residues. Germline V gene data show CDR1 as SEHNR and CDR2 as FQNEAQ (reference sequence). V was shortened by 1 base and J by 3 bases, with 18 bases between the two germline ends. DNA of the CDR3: TGTGCCAGCAGCTTAGGAGGTGGTAGGGGCCTTAAAGAGACCCAGTACTTC. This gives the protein CASSLGGGRGLKETQYF.

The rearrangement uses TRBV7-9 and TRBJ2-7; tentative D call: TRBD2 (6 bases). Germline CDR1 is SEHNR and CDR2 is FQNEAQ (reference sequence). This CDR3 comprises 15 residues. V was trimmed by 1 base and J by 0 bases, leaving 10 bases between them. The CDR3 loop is CASSLGLASSYEQYF. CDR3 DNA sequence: TGTGCCAGCAGCTTAGGCCTAGCGAGCTCCTACGAGCAGTACTTC.

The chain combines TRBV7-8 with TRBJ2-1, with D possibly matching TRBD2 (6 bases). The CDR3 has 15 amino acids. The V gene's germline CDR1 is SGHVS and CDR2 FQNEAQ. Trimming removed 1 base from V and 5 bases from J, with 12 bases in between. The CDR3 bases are TGTGCCAGCAGCTTAGGGCCGGGACTCAACAATGAGCAGTTCTTC. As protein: CASSLGPGLNNEQFF.

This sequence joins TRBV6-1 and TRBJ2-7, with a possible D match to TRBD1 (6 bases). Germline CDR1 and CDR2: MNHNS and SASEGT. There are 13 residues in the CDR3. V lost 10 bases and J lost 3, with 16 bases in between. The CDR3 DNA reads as TGTGCCAACGGTCCCGGACAGATCTACGAGCAGTACTTC. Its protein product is CANGPGQIYEQYF.

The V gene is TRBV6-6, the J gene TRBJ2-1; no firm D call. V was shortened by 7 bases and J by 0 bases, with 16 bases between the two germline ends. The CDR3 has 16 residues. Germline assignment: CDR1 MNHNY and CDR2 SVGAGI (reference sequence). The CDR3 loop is CASNPRSLGSYNEQFF. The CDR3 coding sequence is TGTGCCAGCAACCCCAGGTCTCTTGGCTCCTACAATGAGCAGTTCTTC.

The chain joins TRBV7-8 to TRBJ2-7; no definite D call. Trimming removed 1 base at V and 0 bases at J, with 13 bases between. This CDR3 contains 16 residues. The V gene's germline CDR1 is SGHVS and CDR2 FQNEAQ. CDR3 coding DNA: TGTGCCAGCAGCTTAGGATGGCGGTCGAGCTCCTACGAGCAGTACTTC. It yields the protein CASSLGWRSSSYEQYF. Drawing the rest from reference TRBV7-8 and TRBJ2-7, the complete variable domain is GAGVSQSPRYKVAKRGQDVALRCDPISGHVSLFWYQQALGQGPEFLTYFQNEAQLDKSGLPSDRFFAERPEGSVSTLKIQRTQQEDSAVYLCASSLGWRSSSYEQYFGPGTRLTVT.

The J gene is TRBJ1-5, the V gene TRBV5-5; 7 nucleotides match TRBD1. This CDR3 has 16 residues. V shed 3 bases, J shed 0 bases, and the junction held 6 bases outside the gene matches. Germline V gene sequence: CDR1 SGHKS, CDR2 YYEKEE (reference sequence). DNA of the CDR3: TGTGCCAGCAGCTCCGACAGGGTGAATAGCAATCAGCCCCAGCATTTT. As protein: CASSSDRVNSNQPQHF.

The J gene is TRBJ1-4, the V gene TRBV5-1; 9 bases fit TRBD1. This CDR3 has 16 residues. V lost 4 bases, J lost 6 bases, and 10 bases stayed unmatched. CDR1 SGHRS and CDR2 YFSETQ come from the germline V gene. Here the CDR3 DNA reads TGCGCCAGCAGCGCTGGGGACAGGGCACATGATGAAAAACTGTTTTTT. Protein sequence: CASSAGDRAHDEKLFF.

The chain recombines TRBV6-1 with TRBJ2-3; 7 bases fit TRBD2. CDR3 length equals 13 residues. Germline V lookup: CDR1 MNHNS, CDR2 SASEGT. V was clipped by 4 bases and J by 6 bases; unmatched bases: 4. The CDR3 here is CASSGGRGDTQYF. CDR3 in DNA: TGTGCCAGCAGTGGAGGGCGGGGGGATACGCAGTATTTT.

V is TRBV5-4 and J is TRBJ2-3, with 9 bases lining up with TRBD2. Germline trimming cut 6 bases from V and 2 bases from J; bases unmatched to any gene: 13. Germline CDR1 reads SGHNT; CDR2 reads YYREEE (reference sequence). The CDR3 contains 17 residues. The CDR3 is CASTPLASGTDTDTQYF. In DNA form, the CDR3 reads TGTGCCAGCACCCCCCTGGCTAGCGGGACTGACACAGATACGCAGTATTTT.

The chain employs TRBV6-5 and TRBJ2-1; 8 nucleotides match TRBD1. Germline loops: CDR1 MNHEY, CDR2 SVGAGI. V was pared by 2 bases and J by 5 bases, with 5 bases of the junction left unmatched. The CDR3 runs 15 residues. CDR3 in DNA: TGTGCCAGCAGTTACGTCAGGGGGCCAAACAATGAGCAGTTCTTC. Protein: CASSYVRGPNNEQFF.

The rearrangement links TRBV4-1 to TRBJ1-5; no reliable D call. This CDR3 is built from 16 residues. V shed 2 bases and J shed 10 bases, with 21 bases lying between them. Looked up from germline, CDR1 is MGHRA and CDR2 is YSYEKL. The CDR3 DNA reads TGCGCCAGCAGCCAAACAGTAGGGAGCCTGAGACTTCCCCAGCATTTT. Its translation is CASSQTVGSLRLPQHF.

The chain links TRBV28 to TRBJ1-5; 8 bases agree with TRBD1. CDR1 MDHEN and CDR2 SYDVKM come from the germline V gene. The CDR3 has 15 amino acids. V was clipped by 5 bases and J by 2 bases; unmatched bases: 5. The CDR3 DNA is TGTGCCAGCAGTACTAGGGACAGGCGCAATCAGCCCCAGCATTTT. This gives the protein CASSTRDRRNQPQHF.

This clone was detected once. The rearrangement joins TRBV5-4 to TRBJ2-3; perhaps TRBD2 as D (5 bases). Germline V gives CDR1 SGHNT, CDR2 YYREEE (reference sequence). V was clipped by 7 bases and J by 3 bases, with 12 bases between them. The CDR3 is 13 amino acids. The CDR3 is CASGRTGTDTQYF. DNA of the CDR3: TGTGCCAGCGGGCGAACGGGAACAGATACGCAGTATTTT.

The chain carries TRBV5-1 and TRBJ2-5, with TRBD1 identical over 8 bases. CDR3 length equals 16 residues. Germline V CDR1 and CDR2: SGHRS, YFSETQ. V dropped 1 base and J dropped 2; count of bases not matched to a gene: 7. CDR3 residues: CASSLTYRGSQETQYF. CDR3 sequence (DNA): TGCGCCAGCAGCTTGACCTACAGGGGGTCTCAAGAGACCCAGTACTTC.

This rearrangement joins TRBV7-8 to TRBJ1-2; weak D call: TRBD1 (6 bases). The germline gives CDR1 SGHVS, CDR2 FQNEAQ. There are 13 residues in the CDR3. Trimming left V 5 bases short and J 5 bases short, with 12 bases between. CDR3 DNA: TGTGCCAGCAGCGTGGGGACAAATTATGGCTACACCTTC. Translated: CASSVGTNYGYTF.

CDR3 nucleotides: TGTGCCAGCACCGAAGGGAATAGCGGGAGGGTAGGTGAGCAGTTCTTC. Translated: CASTEGNSGRVGEQFF. The gene calls are TRBV2 and TRBJ2-1; 11 bases align to TRBD2. There are 16 residues in the CDR3. Germline loops: CDR1 SNHLY, CDR2 FYNNEI. The J segment lost 9 bases and the V segment lost 7 bases, leaving 14 bases of the junction unmatched. Variable domain in full (rest from reference TRBV2 and TRBJ2-1): EPEVTQTPSHQVTQMGQEVILRCVPISNHLYFYWYRQILGQKVEFLVSFYNNEISEKSEIFDDQFSVERPDGSNFTLKIRSTKLEDSAMYFCASTEGNSGRVGEQFFGPGTRLTVL.

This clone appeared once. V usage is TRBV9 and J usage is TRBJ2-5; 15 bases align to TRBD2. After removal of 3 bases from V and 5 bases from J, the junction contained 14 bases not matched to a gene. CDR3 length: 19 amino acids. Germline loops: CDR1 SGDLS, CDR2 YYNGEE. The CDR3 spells CASSENPGLAGGQGETQYF. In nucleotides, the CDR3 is TGTGCCAGCAGCGAGAACCCGGGACTAGCGGGAGGACAGGGTGAGACCCAGTACTTC.

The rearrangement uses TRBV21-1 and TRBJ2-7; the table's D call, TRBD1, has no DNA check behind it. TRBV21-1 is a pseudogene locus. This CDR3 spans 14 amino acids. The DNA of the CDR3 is TGTGCCAGCAGCAACCGGGACAGCTCCTACGAGCAGTACTTC. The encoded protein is CASSNRDSSYEQYF.

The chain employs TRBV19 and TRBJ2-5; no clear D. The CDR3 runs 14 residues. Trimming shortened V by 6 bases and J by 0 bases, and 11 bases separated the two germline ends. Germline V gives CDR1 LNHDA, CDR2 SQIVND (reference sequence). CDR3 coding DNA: TGTGCCAGTAGCTACGACACGTACCAAGAGACCCAGTACTTC. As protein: CASSYDTYQETQYF.

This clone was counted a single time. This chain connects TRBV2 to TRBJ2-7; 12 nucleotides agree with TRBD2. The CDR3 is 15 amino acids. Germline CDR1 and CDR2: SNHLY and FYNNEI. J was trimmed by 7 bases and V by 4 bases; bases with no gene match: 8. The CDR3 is CASSALAGGPEEQYF. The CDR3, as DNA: TGTGCCAGCAGTGCACTAGCGGGAGGTCCGGAGGAGCAGTACTTC.

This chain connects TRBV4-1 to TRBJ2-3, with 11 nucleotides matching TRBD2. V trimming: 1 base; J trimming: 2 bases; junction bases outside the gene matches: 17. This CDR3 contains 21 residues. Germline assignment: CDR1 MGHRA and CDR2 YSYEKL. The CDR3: CASSQVFPSPGTSGHTDTQYF. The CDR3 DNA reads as TGCGCCAGCAGCCAAGTTTTCCCTTCCCCCGGGACTAGCGGACACACAGATACGCAGTATTTT.

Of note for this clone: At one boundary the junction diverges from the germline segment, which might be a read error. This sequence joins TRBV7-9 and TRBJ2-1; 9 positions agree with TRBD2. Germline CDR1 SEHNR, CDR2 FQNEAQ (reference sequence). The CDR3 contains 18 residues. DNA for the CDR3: TGTGCCAGCAGCCGCCGCTTTTCGCGGGAGGGCTCCGACAATGAGCAGTTCTTC. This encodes CASSRRFSREGSDNEQFF. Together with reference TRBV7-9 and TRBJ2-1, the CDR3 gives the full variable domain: DTGVSQNPRHKITKRGQNVTFRCDPISEHNRLYWYRQTLGQGPEFLTYFQNEAQLEKSRLLSDRFSAERPKGSFSTLEIQRTEQGDSAMYLCASSRRFSREGSDNEQFFGPGTRLTVL.

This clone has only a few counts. In nucleotides, the CDR3 is TGTGCCAGTAGTATCGGGGACAGGGTCTACAATGAGCAGTTCTTC. Amino acids: CASSIGDRVYNEQFF. The J gene is TRBJ2-1, the V gene TRBV19, with 9 bases fitting TRBD1. CDR3 length: 15 residues. CDR1 LNHDA and CDR2 SQIVND come from the germline V gene (reference sequence). V dropped 3 bases and J dropped 3; count of bases not matched to a gene: 3.

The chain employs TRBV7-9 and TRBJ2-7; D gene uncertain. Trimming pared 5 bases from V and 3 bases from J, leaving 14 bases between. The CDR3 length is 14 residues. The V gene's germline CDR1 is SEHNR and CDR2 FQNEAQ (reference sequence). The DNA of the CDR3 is TGTGCCAGCAGCCCCCCCACTACGCGCTACGAGCAGTACTTC. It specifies CASSPPTTRYEQYF.